This TCR beta chain was identified in a study of blood T cell repertoires in COVID-19. Study-wide background: Donors in the United States, Italy and Spain gave samples during acute or convalescent COVID-19. The analysed material was cDNA or gDNA that came from T cells, B-cell-depleted T cells, or PBMCs.

Germline values: CDR1 SGHRS, CDR2 YFSETQ. The CDR3 is 16 residues long. Trimming stripped 4 bases from V and 10 bases from J, with 21 bases between. Methods used by the authors: Reference gene primer amplification in the assay estimated nucleated cell counts. Sequencing was performed with immunoSEQ multiplex PCR; in TCRdb, only in-frame clones are kept and a portion is missing. The D gene and trimming were derived from the DNA, and the V and J assignments and clone size from that table. The sample lists approximately 81,000 clones, approximately 89% seen once, with roughly 12% in the top ten. The source of this sequence is a man aged 65 to 85 with active or convalescent COVID-19. This chain joins TRBV5-1 and TRBJ1-6; D gene ambiguous. Sequencing was done on a sample of peripheral blood. The DNA for the CDR3 is TGCGCCAGCAGCCTGTGGACGGGAGTTGCGAACTCACCCCTCCACTTT. Translating it yields CASSLWTGVANSPLHF. The complete variable domain, with remaining parts taken from reference TRBV5-1 and TRBJ1-6, reads KAGVTQTPRYLIKTRGQQVTLSCSPISGHRSVSWYQQTPGQGLQFLFEYFSETQRNKGNFPGRFSGRQFSNSRSEMNVSTLELGDSALYLCASSLWTGVANSPLHFGNGTRLTVT.